Presented here are 27 T cell receptor beta chains from one specimen sequenced in a study of blood T cells in healthy people across ages. A second PCR of roughly 7 to 11 cycles used a sample-barcoded 5' primer and a J-beta primer mix. Each CDR3 protein gets one entry after TCRdb re-called the 5' RACE reads with MiXCR. This sample has more than 900,000 distinct CDR3 sequences, with 20% to 25% found just once. The same data also went into a second study, on T cells of mothers and their children.

Sequenced: blood. Receptors originate from a girl aged 2 to 10 in good health.

The chain employs TRBV7-9 and TRBJ2-1; D perhaps matches TRBD2 (5 bases). The J call may be mistaken, given a closer DNA end match to TRBJ2-5. The V gene's germline CDR1 is SEHNR and CDR2 FQNEAQ (reference sequence). The CDR3 runs 14 residues. The CDR3 spells CASSRTSYQETQYF. As DNA, the CDR3 is TGTGCCAGCAGTCGGACTTCTTATCAAGAGACCCAGTACTTC.

The table lists this clonotype with a few counts. The chain combines TRBV24-1 with TRBJ2-5, with D tentatively TRBD2 (5 bases). TRBJ2-7 explains the end of the DNA better; the J call may be wrong. Per the germline V gene, CDR1 is KGHDR and CDR2 is SFDVKD. CDR3 length: 15 amino acids. The CDR3 reads CATSERRAEVYEQYF. The CDR3 nucleotides are TGTGCCACCAGTGAGAGACGAGCGGAGGTCTACGAGCAGTACTTC.

The chain employs TRBV7-9 and TRBJ1-1; 7 bases fit TRBD1. The CDR3 contains 15 residues. Germline CDR1 SEHNR, CDR2 FQNEAQ (reference sequence). V dropped 5 bases and J dropped 5; count of bases not matched to a gene: 11. CDR3 DNA sequence: TGTGCCAGCAGCCCCGTAGGGGGCCTCAGGACTGAAGCTTTCTTT. This translates into CASSPVGGLRTEAFF.

The chain carries TRBV2 and TRBJ1-4; D is perhaps TRBD1 (5 bases). V shed 3 bases and J shed 15 bases, with 17 bases lying between them. This CDR3 spans 13 amino acids. Germline V gene sequence: CDR1 SNHLY, CDR2 FYNNEI. In nucleotides, the CDR3 is TGTGCCAGCAGTGACCTGGGACTTAAACAAATGTTTTTT. It translates to CASSDLGLKQMFF.

V and J are TRBV5-1 and TRBJ2-1, with 8 positions matching TRBD1. Germline CDR1 is SGHRS and CDR2 is YFSETQ. V trimming: 4 bases; J trimming: 9 bases; junction bases outside the gene matches: 18. The CDR3 is made up of 17 amino acids. As DNA, the CDR3 is TGCGCCAGCAGCGCCTCAGGGGGCTTGCTAGGAGGGAGTGAGCAGTTCTTC. Amino acid sequence: CASSASGGLLGGSEQFF. The whole variable domain, remainder taken from reference TRBV5-1 and TRBJ2-1, is KAGVTQTPRYLIKTRGQQVTLSCSPISGHRSVSWYQQTPGQGLQFLFEYFSETQRNKGNFPGRFSGRQFSNSRSEMNVSTLELGDSALYLCASSASGGLLGGSEQFFGPGTRLTVL.

CDR3 coding DNA: TGTGCCACCAGTGAGGGGGCCCGGGACAGGCTGTACAATGAGCAGTTCTTC. Amino acids: CATSEGARDRLYNEQFF. The V and J genes are TRBV24-1 and TRBJ2-1; TRBD1 aligns across 8 bases. The germline V gene has CDR1 KGHDR and CDR2 SFDVKD. This CDR3 contains 17 residues. J gave up 4 bases and V 4 bases, and 11 bases lay outside the gene matches.

This clonotype has more than one count but fewer than ten. The J gene is TRBJ2-2, the V gene TRBV7-2, with 9 bases fitting TRBD1. CDR1 is SGHTA, CDR2 FQGNSA, per germline. V dropped 4 bases and J dropped 3; count of bases not matched to a gene: 9. CDR3 length: 17 amino acids. CDR3 loop: CASSSPRTGVDTGELFF. The CDR3 coding sequence is TGTGCCAGCAGCTCCCCCCGGACAGGGGTGGACACCGGGGAGCTGTTTTTT. Together with reference TRBV7-2 and TRBJ2-2, the CDR3 gives the full variable domain: GAGVSQSPSNKVTEKGKDVELRCDPISGHTALYWYRQSLGQGLEFLIYFQGNSAPDKSGLPSDRFSAERTGGSVSTLTIQRTQQEDSAVYLCASSSPRTGVDTGELFFGEGSRLTVL.

V gene TRBV20-1 combines with J gene TRBJ1-2; no reliable D call. The germline gives CDR1 DFQATT, CDR2 SNEGSKA (reference sequence). This CDR3 has 13 residues. V shed 7 bases and J shed 7 bases, with 19 bases lying between them. CDR3 loop: CSERSLTHGGYTF. The DNA for the CDR3 is TGCAGTGAAAGGTCACTGACCCACGGTGGCTACACCTTC.

This rearrangement joins TRBV7-9 to TRBJ1-1, with a tentative D call TRBD1 (6 bases). The CDR3 has 14 amino acids. V was clipped by 8 bases and J by 4 bases, with 17 bases between them. Germline V gene sequence: CDR1 SEHNR, CDR2 FQNEAQ (reference sequence). DNA for the CDR3: TGTGCCAGCCGCCGAGGGGGAGGGGGCACTGAAGCTTTCTTT. Translated: CASRRGGGGTEAFF.

The chain carries TRBV6-1 and TRBJ1-2; 9 bases line up with TRBD1. V lost 8 bases and J lost 4; bases outside the gene matches: 20. This CDR3 has 18 residues. CDR1 MNHNS and CDR2 SASEGT come from the germline V gene. CDR3 in amino acids: CASLPGTGTWSLIYGYTF. The CDR3 DNA sequence: TGTGCCAGCCTACCCGGGACAGGGACGTGGAGCTTGATCTATGGCTACACCTTC.

The rearrangement links TRBV5-1 to TRBJ2-5; 11 nucleotides match TRBD2. Germline V gene data show CDR1 as SGHRS and CDR2 as YFSETQ. The CDR3 loop spans 17 amino acids. The J segment lost 2 bases and the V segment lost 3 bases, leaving 9 bases of the junction unmatched. The CDR3 loop reads CASSSPPGLADQETQYF. The CDR3 region has the DNA TGCGCCAGCAGCTCGCCCCCGGGACTAGCGGATCAAGAGACCCAGTACTTC.

The chain uses TRBV13 and TRBJ1-2; D is ambiguous. There are 13 residues in the CDR3. Germline V lookup: CDR1 PRHDT, CDR2 FYEKMQ (reference sequence). Trimming took off 5 bases at V and 6 bases at J, with 13 bases between the two ends. The CDR3 nucleotides read TGTGCCAGCAGCCCAAACCCTGGCGATGGCTACACCTTC. This gives the protein CASSPNPGDGYTF.

The CDR3, as DNA: TGTGCCACCGCTAGCGGGGGGGCCTTTGGGGACGAGCAGTACTTC. Translation gives CATASGGAFGDEQYF. The genes are TRBV10-3 and TRBJ2-5; TRBD2 matches 12 bases. Judging by the DNA end, TRBJ2-7 fits better; the J call may be wrong. Germline V lookup: CDR1 ENHRY, CDR2 SYGVKD. This CDR3 is 15 amino acids long.

The gene calls are TRBV20-1 and TRBJ1-4; unclear D gene. Germline V lookup: CDR1 DFQATT, CDR2 SNEGSKA (reference sequence). Trimming removed 2 bases at V and 3 bases at J, with 7 bases between. The CDR3 is made up of 13 amino acids. CDR3 bases: TGCAGTGCTAGAATACACCCTAATGAAAAACTGTTTTTT. Translated, it gives CSARIHPNEKLFF.

This clonotype has only a few counts. This rearrangement joins TRBV4-2 to TRBJ1-1; maybe TRBD1 (5 bases). Trimming cost V 4 bases and J 7 bases, with 10 bases left between them. The germline CDR1 and CDR2 sequences are LGHNA and YNFKEQ. This CDR3 spans 12 amino acids. Here the CDR3 reads CASSPSTGEAFF. In DNA, the CDR3 is TGTGCCAGCAGCCCGAGCACAGGTGAAGCTTTCTTT.

This clonotype turned up a few times. The genes are TRBV12-3 or TRBV12-4 and TRBJ1-1, with a weak D call TRBD1 (5 bases). Between the trimmed V and J ends, which lost 7 bases and 11 bases, there was a span of 17 bases. CDR3 length: 12 residues. Written as DNA, the CDR3 is TGTGCCAGCAACCAACAGGAATTCGGGGCTTTCTTT. As protein: CASNQQEFGAFF.

This clonotype has only a few counts. The chain is built from TRBV7-2 and TRBJ2-5; tentatively, D is TRBD2 (6 bases). Germline V CDR1 and CDR2: SGHTA, FQGNSA. CDR3 size: 15 residues. The V end was cut by 0 bases, the J end by 5 bases, with 13 bases between. The DNA for the CDR3 is TGTGCCAGCAGCTTAGCATCACTAGCCGCGGAGACCCAGTACTTC. This encodes CASSLASLAAETQYF.

The chain recombines TRBV28 with TRBJ2-1; no firm D call. The germline V gene has CDR1 MDHEN and CDR2 SYDVKM. Between the trimmed V and J ends, which lost 2 bases and 6 bases, there was a span of 11 bases. The CDR3 loop spans 14 amino acids. CDR3 in amino acids: CASSLLSSTNEQFF. The CDR3 DNA reads TGTGCCAGCAGTTTACTAAGTTCGACCAATGAGCAGTTCTTC.

The V and J genes are TRBV12-3 or TRBV12-4 and TRBJ1-3; a possible D gene is TRBD1 (5 bases). Trimming took off 5 bases at V and 2 bases at J, with 7 bases between the two ends. This CDR3 is 13 amino acids long. The DNA of the CDR3 is TGTGCCAGCAGTCGGGGGGCTGGAAACACCATATATTTT. Its protein is CASSRGAGNTIYF.

This chain uses TRBV15 with TRBJ1-4; no reliable D call. CDR1 is LNHNV, CDR2 YYDKDF, per germline (reference sequence). V was cut by 6 bases and J by 5 bases, with 13 bases left in between. The length of the CDR3 is 14 residues. DNA for the CDR3: TGTGCCACCAGTGGCGGAGCTTCCAATGAAAAACTGTTTTTT. Encoded protein: CATSGGASNEKLFF. Variable domain in full (rest from reference TRBV15 and TRBJ1-4): DAMVIQNPRYQVTQFGKPVTLSCSQTLNHNVMYWYQQKSSQAPKLLFHYYDKDFNNEADTPDNFQSRRPNTSFCFLDIRSPGLGDTAMYLCATSGGASNEKLFFGSGTQLSVL.

This clonotype showed up just a few times. CDR3 loop: CSARTFGETQYF. In DNA, the CDR3 is TGCAGTGCTCGGACTTTCGGGGAGACCCAGTACTTC. The chain has TRBV20-1 and TRBJ2-5, with TRBD2 as a possible D gene (5 bases). V was shortened by 5 bases and J by 5 bases, with 12 bases between the two germline ends. This CDR3 has 12 residues. Per the germline V gene, CDR1 is DFQATT and CDR2 is SNEGSKA (reference sequence).

With regard to this clonotype: At one end, the junction sequence differs from germline, possibly due to a read error. V usage is TRBV11-2 and J usage is TRBJ2-7; maybe TRBD1 (6 bases). This CDR3 comprises 12 residues. CDR1 and CDR2 from the germline V gene are SGHAT and FQNNGV. CDR3 region: CASSYQGNEQHF. The CDR3 DNA sequence: TGTGCCAGCAGTTATCAGGGGAACGAGCAGCACTTC. The complete variable domain, with remaining parts taken from reference TRBV11-2 and TRBJ2-7, reads EAGVAQSPRYKIIEKRQSVAFWCNPISGHATLYWYQQILGQGPKLLIQFQNNGVVDDSQLPKDRFSAERLKGVDSTLKIQPAKLEDSAVYLCASSYQGNEQHFGPGTRLTVT.

This chain connects TRBV5-8 to TRBJ2-1, with 10 bases aligning to TRBD2. Germline assignment: CDR1 SGHTS and CDR2 YDEGEE. The junction had 12 bases not matched to a gene; V was cut back by 7 bases and J by 5 bases. There are 16 residues in the CDR3. The CDR3 DNA reads TGTGCCAGCCCTGATCCGGGACTAGCGCAGAACAATGAGCAGTTCTTC. It translates to CASPDPGLAQNNEQFF.

This clonotype has more than one count but fewer than ten. The V and J genes are TRBV4-2 and TRBJ2-7; D is perhaps TRBD1 or TRBD2 (5 bases each). The V gene's germline CDR1 is LGHNA and CDR2 YNFKEQ. This CDR3 spans 15 amino acids. V lost 0 bases, J lost 2 bases, and 11 bases lay in between. CDR3 residues: CASSQDFGGAYEQYF. The CDR3 DNA reads TGTGCCAGCAGCCAAGATTTTGGGGGAGCCTACGAGCAGTACTTC.

Regarding this clonotype: An end of the junction does not agree with germline; a read error may underlie this. The V call is TRBV29-1, the J call TRBJ1-1; unclear D gene. Germline-derived CDR1 and CDR2 are SQVTM and ANQGSEA. The CDR3 has 13 residues. CDR3 sequence: CSVERRMNAEAFF. The CDR3 DNA reads TGCAGCGTTGAGCGCCGGATGAACGCTGAAGCTTTCTTT.

The rearrangement links TRBV7-9 to TRBJ2-5, with 8 bases matching TRBD2. CDR3 size: 15 residues. V was clipped by 2 bases and J by 11 bases; unmatched bases: 13. Germline CDR1 reads SEHNR; CDR2 reads FQNEAQ (reference sequence). This CDR3 reads CASSLTGTDGREQYF. Written as DNA, the CDR3 is TGTGCCAGCAGCTTAACCGGGACCGACGGGAGGGAGCAGTACTTC.

This clonotype was seen only a few times. V usage is TRBV15 and J usage is TRBJ2-2, with D perhaps TRBD2 (6 bases). CDR3 length: 15 residues. Germline assignment: CDR1 LNHNV and CDR2 YYDKDF (reference sequence). Trimming shortened V by 2 bases and J by 4 bases, and 11 bases separated the two germline ends. CDR3 residues: CATSRPTGVTGELFF. DNA for the CDR3: TGTGCCACCAGCAGACCTACGGGAGTCACCGGGGAGCTGTTTTTT.